Following are 30 T cell receptor gamma chains from one sample sequenced in a study of intestinal T cells in coeliac disease. TRG repertoires were amplified with LymphoTrack primers from around 0.2 ug of biopsy DNA. TCRdb fed the multiplex PCR reads to CATT. The table includes about 760 gamma-chain clones, roughly 52% detected once. Ten formalin-fixed paraffin-embedded scrolls, each 5 µm thick, supplied each case's genomic DNA. The sequencing sample was made of a duodenal biopsy. These receptors were taken from a human donor with celiac disease.

The gene calls are TRGV9 and TRGJP1. CDR1 is GITISATS and CDR2 is ISYDGTV in the germline V gene (reference sequence). This CDR3 spans 15 amino acids. V lost 0 bases, J lost 7 bases, and 8 bases stayed unmatched. CDR3 in DNA: TGTGCCTTGTGGGAGGTGGCGGCACTTGGTTGGTTCAAGATATTT. Amino acid sequence: CALWEVAALGWFKIF.

No J gene was called, and the V gene is TRGV11. TRGV11 qualifies as an ORF whose function is uncertain. This CDR3 region has 11 residues. The CDR3 nucleotides are TGTGCCTGCTGGATTGTTGGTTCGAAGATATTT. Translation gives CACWIVGSKIF.

Note on this clone: A read error likely explains why the TCRdb protein, taken from a much larger clone, differs from this DNA's translation at residue 12; the protein shown is translated from the DNA. This chain links TRGV2 with TRGJP1. The CDR3 sequence is 15 residues long. Germline V CDR1 and CDR2: EGSNGY, YDSYNSKV. The CDR3 DNA reads as TGTGCCACCTGGGCGGCCCGAATGGGTGGTTGGCTCAAGATATTT. Amino acids: CATWAARMGGWLKIF.

In its sample, this clone was seen a few times. A read error may explain this, as a much larger clone is one base away. Written as DNA, the CDR3 is TGTGCTGCGTGCTCACCCGGGAGATATAAGAAACTCTTT. It specifies CAACSPGRYKKLF. The chain carries TRGV10 and TRGJ1 or TRGJ2. TRGV10 is sorted into the ORF group, with uncertain function. J lost 7 bases, V lost 9 bases, and 13 bases had no gene match. The length of the CDR3 is 13 residues.

As to this clone: This may be a read error: a much more frequent sequence differs by one nucleotide. The V gene is TRGV8, the J gene TRGJ1 or TRGJ2. Germline values: CDR1 VENAVY, CDR2 YDSYNSRV. V was pared by 4 bases and J by 8 bases, with 5 bases of the junction left unmatched. The CDR3 has 11 residues. The CDR3 bases are TGTGCCACCTGGGACTTTAATAAGAAACTCTTT. Its protein is CATWDFNKKLF.

This clone was detected a few times. The chain joins TRGV9 to TRGJ1 or TRGJ2. The CDR3 extends over 13 amino acids. CDR1 and CDR2 (germline): GITISATS, ISYDGTV (reference sequence). V trimming: 3 bases; J trimming: 9 bases; junction bases outside the gene matches: 11. CDR3 DNA: TGTGCCTTGTGGGAGAACCGAGGGGGTAAGAAACTCTTT. Protein: CALWENRGGKKLF.

The chain is built from TRGV4 and TRGJP1. The CDR3 spans 20 residues. The V segment lost 12 bases and the J segment 1 base; nucleotides outside the gene matches: 29. The germline V gene has CDR1 EGSTGY and CDR2 YDSYTSSV. The DNA of the CDR3 is TGTGCCGACCTGGGATGGGGACGCGGAGGGTGGTTTACCACTGGTTGGTTCAAGATATTT. It yields the protein CADLGWGRGGWFTTGWFKIF.

This chain links TRGV3 with TRGJ1 or TRGJ2. With V trimmed by 8 bases and J by 5 bases, 6 bases remained unmatched. The length of the CDR3 is 11 residues. CDR1 and CDR2 (germline): VTNTFY, YDVSTARD (reference sequence). CDR3: CATLGHYKKLF. In DNA form, the CDR3 reads TGTGCCACCTTGGGCCATTATAAGAAACTCTTT.

This sequence joins TRGV11 and TRGJP2. TRGV11 is sorted into the ORF group, with uncertain function. The CDR3 sequence is 12 residues long. J gave up 10 bases and V 5 bases, and 4 bases lay outside the gene matches. CDR3 residues: CACWINIWIKTF. The DNA for the CDR3 is TGTGCCTGCTGGATTAATATTTGGATCAAGACGTTT.

On this clone itself: This likely stems from a read error, as it lies one base from a far larger clone. The same CDR3 is also encoded by other DNA sequences in this sample. The gene calls are TRGV8 and TRGJP1. Germline lookup yields CDR1 VENAVY and CDR2 YDSYNSRV. This CDR3 comprises 16 residues. CDR3 in amino acids: CATWDSLDTTGWFKIF. In DNA form, the CDR3 reads TGTGCCACCTGGGATAGCCTCGATACCACTGGTTGGTTCAAGATATTC.

Relative to its sample, this clone is large. Different DNA sequences within this sample yield the same CDR3. The chain has TRGV3 and TRGJ1 or TRGJ2. V was clipped by 0 bases and J by 11 bases; unmatched bases: 4. The CDR3 is 11 residues long. CDR1 VTNTFY and CDR2 YDVSTARD come from the germline V gene (reference sequence). The CDR3 reads CATWDRPEKLF. The CDR3 DNA reads TGTGCCACCTGGGACAGGCCGGAGAAACTCTTT.

V gene TRGV8 combines with J gene TRGJP1. CDR1 and CDR2 (germline): VENAVY, YDSYNSRV. The V gene end was trimmed by 3 bases and the J gene end by 0 bases; junction bases not matched to a gene: 10. This CDR3 spans 17 amino acids. The CDR3 region is CATWDEGGDTTGWFKIF. CDR3 nucleotide sequence: TGTGCCACCTGGGATGAAGGGGGGGATACCACTGGTTGGTTCAAGATATTT.

The chain has TRGV3 and TRGJ1 or TRGJ2. The germline V gene encodes CDR1 VTNTFY and CDR2 YDVSTARD (reference sequence). V lost 1 base to trimming and J lost 13 bases; unmatched junction nucleotides: 10. The CDR3 has 12 residues. The CDR3 coding sequence is TGTGCCACCTGGGACAGCCATATAAGAAAACTCTTT. Amino acid sequence: CATWDSHIRKLF.

The table lists this clone with a few counts. This chain uses TRGV10 with TRGJ1 or TRGJ2. TRGV10 is treated as an ORF (open reading frame) with a function not yet certain. The CDR3 loop spans 16 amino acids. V shed 8 bases and J 2 bases; nucleotides not matched to a gene: 16. The CDR3 protein is CAAWDRNLKHYYKKLF. The DNA for the CDR3 is TGTGCTGCGTGGGACCGAAATCTGAAACATTATTATAAGAAACTCTTT.

The rearrangement joins TRGV8 to TRGJ1 or TRGJ2. Per germline, CDR1 VENAVY and CDR2 YDSYNSRV. V lost 5 bases, J lost 3 bases, and 10 bases stayed unmatched. There are 14 residues in the CDR3. The CDR3 sequence is CATWGSFLYYKKLF. CDR3 in DNA: TGTGCCACCTGGGGATCTTTCCTTTATTATAAGAAACTCTTT.

This clone was seen a handful of times. The rearrangement joins TRGV8 to TRGJ1 or TRGJ2. Germline-derived CDR1 and CDR2 are VENAVY and YDSYNSRV. The CDR3 contains 11 residues. Losses at the gene ends were 6 bases for V and 4 bases for J; bases not matched to a gene: 3. CDR3 coding DNA: TGTGCCACCTGGTTCTATTATAAGAAACTCTTT. Translated: CATWFYYKKLF.

This clone occurred a few times. The V call is TRGV10, the J call TRGJP1. TRGV10 qualifies as an ORF whose function is uncertain. The CDR3 totals 13 residues. Germline trimming cut 8 bases from V and 5 bases from J; bases unmatched to any gene: 6. CDR3 in DNA: TGTGCTGCGTGGGGATTGACTGGTTGGTTCAAGATATTT. This sequence encodes CAAWGLTGWFKIF.

This sequence joins TRGV8 and TRGJ1 or TRGJ2. Germline V gives CDR1 VENAVY, CDR2 YDSYNSRV. V lost 11 bases, J lost 3 bases, and 16 bases stayed unmatched. The CDR3 runs to 14 residues. This chain's CDR3 is CAILGSFLYYKKLF. CDR3 nucleotides: TGTGCCATCCTGGGATCTTTCCTTTATTATAAGAAACTCTTT.

The chain recombines TRGV2 with TRGJP1. Germline V CDR1 and CDR2: EGSNGY, YDSYNSKV. Trimming took 1 base from V and 10 from J; bases not matched to a gene: 18. CDR3 length: 17 residues. The CDR3 nucleotides read TGTGCCACCTGGGACGGTCGGCGGGGGACTGAAGTTTGGTTCAAGATATTT. This gives the protein CATWDGRRGTEVWFKIF.

For this clone: TCRdb lists the protein of a much larger clone for this DNA, which differs at residue 7, so this is likely a read error; the protein given here is translated from the DNA itself. The V call is TRGV10, the J call TRGJ1 or TRGJ2. TRGV10 is given ORF status, its function remaining uncertain. This CDR3 spans 11 amino acids. The CDR3 loop is CAAWDYDKKLF. In nucleotides, the CDR3 is TGTGCTGCGTGGGATTATGATAAGAAACTCTTT.

For this clone: The protein given by TCRdb reflects a much larger clone and differs at residue 10 from this DNA's translation, likely from a read error; the protein shown is the DNA's translation. The gene calls are TRGV11 and TRGJP2. TRGV11 is an ORF, and what it does is uncertain. The ends lost 0 bases at V and 16 bases at J; junction bases unmatched: 8. The CDR3 has 13 residues. The CDR3: CACWIRHGRTKTF. In DNA, the CDR3 is TGTGCCTGCTGGATTAGGCACGGGAGGACCAAGACGTTT.

For the CDR3, the DNA is TGTGCTGCGTGGGGATTATATAAAAGAACGCCTGGTTGGTTCAAGATATTT. Translating gives CAAWGLYKRTPGWFKIF. The rearrangement links TRGV10 to TRGJP1. TRGV10 falls under the ORF class, with uncertain function. V shed 8 bases, J shed 6 bases, and the junction held 19 bases outside the gene matches. There are 17 residues in the CDR3.

This clone was seen only a few times. This chain joins TRGV2 and TRGJP2. CDR3 length: 16 amino acids. The ends lost 5 bases at V and 4 bases at J; junction bases unmatched: 13. The germline gives CDR1 EGSNGY, CDR2 YDSYNSKV. CDR3 sequence: CATWGDRGVSDWIKTF. In DNA, the CDR3 is TGTGCCACCTGGGGGGATAGAGGCGTTAGTGATTGGATCAAGACGTTT.

Concerning this clone: Given a much more abundant clone one base away, this may be a read error. In the same sample, other DNA sequences code for this CDR3. The chain joins TRGV8 to TRGJP1. Per germline, CDR1 VENAVY and CDR2 YDSYNSRV. The CDR3 is 16 residues long. The CDR3 region has the DNA TGTGCGACCTGGGATAGCCTCGATACCACTGGTTGGTTCAAGATATTT. It encodes CATWDSLDTTGWFKIF.

This clone was counted once. The V gene was identified as TRGV11, while no J gene was called. TRGV11 is classed as an ORF, of uncertain function. The CDR3 runs 12 residues. In DNA form, the CDR3 reads TGTGCCTGCTTGGATTATATTGGATCAAAGACGTTT. The encoded protein is CACLDYIGSKTF.

This clone was seen only once. This sample also contains other DNA sequences that code for the same CDR3. The chain uses TRGV10 and TRGJ1 or TRGJ2. TRGV10 is annotated as an ORF whose role is uncertain. CDR3 size: 13 residues. The ends lost 8 bases at V and 1 base at J; junction bases unmatched: 6. CDR3 in DNA: TGTGCTGCGTGGGGACGTAATTATTATAAGAAACTCTTT. Translated, it gives CAAWGRNYYKKLF.

Concerning this clone: The protein in TCRdb stems from a much larger clone and differs at residue 6 from this DNA's translation, likely a read error; here the protein is translated from the DNA. This rearrangement joins TRGV10 to TRGJP1. TRGV10 is an ORF for which the function is uncertain. Trimming at V came to 8 bases and at J to 2 bases, leaving 9 bases not matched to a gene. This CDR3 region has 15 residues. CDR3 in DNA: TGTGCTGCGTGGGACGATACGACCACTGGTTGGTTCAAGATATTT. Amino acids: CAAWDDTTTGWFKIF.

V usage is TRGV10 and J usage is TRGJ1 or TRGJ2. TRGV10 is an ORF for which the function is uncertain. The CDR3 length is 13 residues. Germline trimming cut 8 bases from V and 13 bases from J; bases unmatched to any gene: 18. CDR3 nucleotides: TGTGCTGCGTGGGGCAGAAGGTGGATAAGAAAACTCTTT. Translation: CAAWGRRWIRKLF.

With respect to this clone: The protein in TCRdb stems from a much larger clone and differs at residue 6 from this DNA's translation, likely a read error; here the protein is translated from the DNA. The chain employs TRGV3 and TRGJ1 or TRGJ2. CDR1 VTNTFY and CDR2 YDVSTARD come from the germline V gene (reference sequence). The CDR3 is made up of 14 amino acids. The V gene end was trimmed by 4 bases and the J gene end by 6 bases; junction bases not matched to a gene: 12. The DNA for the CDR3 is TGTGCCACCTGGGAAGGTTGGTATTGTTATAAGAAACTCTTT. It yields the protein CATWEGWYCYKKLF.

The chain carries TRGV10 and TRGJP1. TRGV10 is given ORF status, its function remaining uncertain. The CDR3 length is 13 residues. Trimming at V came to 8 bases and at J to 5 bases, leaving 6 bases not matched to a gene. The CDR3 DNA reads as TGTGCTGCGTGGGACTTGACTGGTTGGTTCAAGATATTT. As protein: CAAWDLTGWFKIF.